These 6 T cell receptor beta chains share one sample of origin, sequenced in a study of control samples from healthy donors and cancer patients (dated by TCRdb to about 2020). Library construction relied on the immunoSEQ multiplex PCR assay. TCRdb limited this immuneACCESS table to in-frame rearrangements with V and J called. A share of clones is missing; checked studies link under half to unresolved V genes, and the rest is unexplained. The table for this sample lists about 40,000 clones; 80% to 95% of them were counted only once. About 3.5% of the sample lies in the top ten. Sequencing used blood. The source is a woman in her fifties or sixties in good health.

This clone has a single count. The V gene is TRBV7-9, the J gene TRBJ1-2, with 9 bases that match TRBD1. The CDR3 has 14 residues. V shed 5 bases, J shed 5 bases, and the junction held 6 bases outside the gene matches. Germline-derived CDR1 and CDR2 are SEHNR and FQNEAQ (reference sequence). For the CDR3, the DNA is TGTGCCAGCAGCCTGACAGGGGGGATTTATGGCTACACCTTC. This sequence encodes CASSLTGGIYGYTF.

V usage is TRBV5-5 and J usage is TRBJ1-4; TRBD1 matches at 7 bases. The CDR3 length is 16 residues. Trimming took 4 bases from V and 6 from J; bases not matched to a gene: 12. Germline CDR1 reads SGHKS; CDR2 reads YYEKEE (reference sequence). The CDR3 loop reads CASSLEGGGAHEKLFF. As DNA, the CDR3 is TGTGCCAGCAGCCTTGAAGGAGGGGGCGCACATGAAAAACTGTTTTTT.

J is TRBJ1-5 and V is TRBV24-1; D is unresolved. V dropped 6 bases and J dropped 0 bases, with 5 bases sitting between them. CDR1 is KGHDR and CDR2 is SFDVKD in the germline V gene. The CDR3 is 13 amino acids. The CDR3 is CATSSDSNQPQHF. Written as DNA, the CDR3 is TGTGCCACCAGTTCAGATAGCAATCAGCCCCAGCATTTT.

The V and J genes are TRBV9 and TRBJ1-3; 7 bases are a match to TRBD1. The CDR3 length is 16 residues. CDR1 is SGDLS and CDR2 is YYNGEE in the germline V gene. Trimming cost V 4 bases and J 0 bases; bases outside gene matches: 7. CDR3 coding DNA: TGTGCCAGCAGCCCCCTTACAGGGGCCTCTGGAAACACCATATATTTT. Protein: CASSPLTGASGNTIYF.

The V call is TRBV6-2 or TRBV6-3, the J call TRBJ1-1; D unresolved. This CDR3 contains 15 residues. Trimming removed 0 bases at V and 1 base at J, with 9 bases between. Germline V CDR1 and CDR2: MNHEY, SVGEGT. The CDR3 reads CASSYSHLGNTEAFF. The CDR3 DNA follows: TGTGCCAGCAGTTACTCCCACCTGGGGAACACTGAAGCTTTCTTT.

This clone was seen a handful of times. The CDR3 DNA reads as TGTGCCAGCAGGACACAGGGAGGGAATCAGCCCCAGCATTTT. Protein sequence: CASRTQGGNQPQHF. The rearrangement links TRBV6-5 to TRBJ1-5, with a possible D match to TRBD1 (6 bases). V was pared by 6 bases and J by 4 bases, with 13 bases between. From germline, CDR1 is MNHEY and CDR2 SVGAGI. This CDR3 spans 14 amino acids.